The subject of this entry is one T cell receptor beta chain. This table comes from immunoSEQ multiplex PCR, and its TCRdb copy is limited to in-frame clones, with some not included. Found here are approximately 100,000 clones, over 70% of them singletons; the top ten hold around 8.7%. In germline, CDR1 is LGHNA, CDR2 YNFKEQ. Trimming removed 1 base from V and 5 bases from J, with 6 bases in between. The CDR3 spans 12 residues. The record originates from a study of T cell responses to AZD1222 COVID-19 vaccine. The sample consisted of peripheral blood, taken on day 0 of AZD1222 vaccination. The chain links TRBV4-2 to TRBJ2-7; maybe TRBD2 (5 bases). The TCR originated in an adult in good health. The CDR3 sequence: CASSQGRNEQYF. Written as DNA, the CDR3 is TGTGCCAGCAGCCAAGGGAGGAACGAGCAGTACTTC.